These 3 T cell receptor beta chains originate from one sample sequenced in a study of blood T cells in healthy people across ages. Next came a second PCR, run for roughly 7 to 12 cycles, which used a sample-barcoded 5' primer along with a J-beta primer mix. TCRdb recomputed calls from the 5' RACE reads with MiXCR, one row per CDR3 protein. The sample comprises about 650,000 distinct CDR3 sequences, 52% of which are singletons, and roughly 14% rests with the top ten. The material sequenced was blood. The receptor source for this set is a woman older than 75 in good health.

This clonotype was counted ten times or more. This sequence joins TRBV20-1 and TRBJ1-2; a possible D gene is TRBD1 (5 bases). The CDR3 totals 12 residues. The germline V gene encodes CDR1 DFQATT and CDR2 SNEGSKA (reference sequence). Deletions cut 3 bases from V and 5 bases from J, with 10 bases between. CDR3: CSASAGTYGYTF. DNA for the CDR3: TGCAGTGCTAGTGCGGGGACGTATGGCTACACCTTC.

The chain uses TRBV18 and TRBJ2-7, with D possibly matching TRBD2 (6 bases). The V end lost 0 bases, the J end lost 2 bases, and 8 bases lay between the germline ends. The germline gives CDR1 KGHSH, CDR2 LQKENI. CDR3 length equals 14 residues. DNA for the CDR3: TGTGCCAGCTCACCACCGGGACTGCCCTACGAGCAGTACTTC. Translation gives CASSPPGLPYEQYF.

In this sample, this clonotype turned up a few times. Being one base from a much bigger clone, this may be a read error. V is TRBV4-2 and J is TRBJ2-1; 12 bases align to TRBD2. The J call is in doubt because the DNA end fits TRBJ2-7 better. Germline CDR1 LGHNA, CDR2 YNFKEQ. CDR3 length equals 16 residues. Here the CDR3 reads CASSQDGLAGYNEQYF. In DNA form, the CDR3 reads TGTGCCAGCAGCCAAGACGGACTAGCGGGATACAATGAGCAGTACTTC.